This record looks at one T cell receptor (beta chain) sequence and its context. These data come from a study of technical replicates of blood from a handful of donors. TCRdb's copy holds only in-frame clones and misses some; the assay was immunoSEQ multiplex PCR. The sample has tens of thousands of clones; roughly 90% are singletons. V was clipped by 8 bases and J by 5 bases; unmatched bases: 8. The germline V gene has CDR1 MNHEY and CDR2 SVGAGI. CDR3 length: 14 amino acids. This sequence originates from a human donor in good health. Some clones in this sample may be carry-over from other donors' samples. The chain is built from TRBV6-5 and TRBJ2-2, with 7 bases identical to TRBD2. Specimen: PBMCs. The CDR3 reads CASPGLEITGELFF. The CDR3 DNA reads TGTGCCAGCCCAGGACTAGAAATTACCGGGGAGCTGTTTTTT.